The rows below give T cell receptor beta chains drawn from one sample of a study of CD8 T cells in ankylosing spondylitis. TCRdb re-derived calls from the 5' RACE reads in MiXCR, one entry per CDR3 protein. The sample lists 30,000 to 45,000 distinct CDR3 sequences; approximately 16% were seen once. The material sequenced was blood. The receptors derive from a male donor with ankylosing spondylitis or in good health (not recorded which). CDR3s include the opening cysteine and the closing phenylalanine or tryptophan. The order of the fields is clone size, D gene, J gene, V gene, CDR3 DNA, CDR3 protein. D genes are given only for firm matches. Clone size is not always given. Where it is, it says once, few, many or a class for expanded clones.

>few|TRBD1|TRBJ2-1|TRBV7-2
TGTGCCAGCAGCCCCGACAGGGAATCCGATGAGCAGTTCTTC
CASSPDRESDEQFF
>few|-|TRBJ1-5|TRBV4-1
TGCGCCAGCAGCCAAGAGCCCCCACTAGGGAGCAATCAGCCCCAGCATTTT
CASSQEPPLGSNQPQHF
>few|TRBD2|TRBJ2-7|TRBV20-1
TGCAGTGCTGAACCCGGGACTAGCGGGAGTACCGAGCAGTACTTC
CSAEPGTSGSTEQYF
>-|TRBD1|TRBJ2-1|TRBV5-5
TGTGCCAGCAGCTTGGGGACAGGGTTCAATGAGCAGTTCTTC
CASSLGTGFNEQFF
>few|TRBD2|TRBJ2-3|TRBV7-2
TGTGCCAGCAGCTTCGGGACTATCACAGATACGCAGTATTTT
CASSFGTITDTQYF
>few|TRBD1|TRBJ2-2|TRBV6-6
TGTGCCGGAGCAACAGGGGCGAACACCGGGGAGCTGTTTTTT
CAGATGANTGELFF
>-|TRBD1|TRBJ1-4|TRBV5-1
TGCGCCAGCAGCTTTTGGGACAGGAATGAAAAACTGTTTTTT
CASSFWDRNEKLFF
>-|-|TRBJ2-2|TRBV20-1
TGCAGTGCTAGAGATGACAGGAACACCGGGGAGCTGTTTTTT
CSARDDRNTGELFF
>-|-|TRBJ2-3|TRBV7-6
TGTGCCAGCAGCCCGCGGTCTTCGGCGGGTACGCAGTATTTT
CASSPRSSAGTQYF
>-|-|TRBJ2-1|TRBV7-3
TGTGCCAGCAGCTCTCGGACGAACTACAATGAGCAGTTCTTC
CASSSRTNYNEQFF
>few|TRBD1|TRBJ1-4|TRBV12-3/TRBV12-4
TGTGCCAGCAGTCGACAGGGGGGTAATGAAAAACTGTTTTTT
CASSRQGGNEKLFF
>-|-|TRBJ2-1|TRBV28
TGTGCCAGCAGTTCGCCGAACAATGAGCAGTTCTTC
CASSSPNNEQFF
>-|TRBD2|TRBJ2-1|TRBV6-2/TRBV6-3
TGTGCCAGCAGTCTTGGACTAGCGGGAGGGCCCGGGAGGAATGAGCAGTTCTTC
CASSLGLAGGPGRNEQFF
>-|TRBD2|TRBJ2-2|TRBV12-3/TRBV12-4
TGTGCCAGCAGTTCCCACTCCGGGACTAGCGGGAGGGCCAGAACCGGGGAGCTGTTTTTT
CASSSHSGTSGRARTGELFF
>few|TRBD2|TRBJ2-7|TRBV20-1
TGCAGTGCTATTCGTCCCGGGACTAGCGACGAGCAGTACTTC
CSAIRPGTSDEQYF
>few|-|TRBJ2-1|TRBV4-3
TGCGCCAGCAGCCAAGATCAGGTTGCCGTGCTGGGTGAGCAGTTCTTC
CASSQDQVAVLGEQFF
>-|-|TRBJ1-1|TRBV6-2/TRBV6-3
TGTGCCAGCAGGCGTGCCTCGGTAGGGAGCACTGAAGCTTTCTTT
CASRRASVGSTEAFF
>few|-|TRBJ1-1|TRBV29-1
TGCAGCGTTGGAGGAGGACAGACGGGCACTGAAGCTTTCTTT
CSVGGGQTGTEAFF
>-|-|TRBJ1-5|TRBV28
TGTGCCAGCAGTTTACGGATGGGGGGGCGGCAGCCCCAGCATTTT
CASSLRMGGRQPQHF
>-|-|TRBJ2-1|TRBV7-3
TGTGCCAGCAGCTTTGGGTCGATTGGACCGTGGTCCTACAATGAGCAGTTCTTC
CASSFGSIGPWSYNEQFF
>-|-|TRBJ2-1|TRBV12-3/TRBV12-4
TGTGCCAGCAGTTCGGGCCCTGGGGGCGGTTACAATGAGCAGTTCTTC
CASSSGPGGGYNEQFF
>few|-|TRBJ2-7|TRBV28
TGTGCCAGCACCTCGGGACACGAGCAGTACTTC
CASTSGHEQYF
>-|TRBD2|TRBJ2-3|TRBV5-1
TGCGCCAGCAGCTCGACCGGGACTAGCGTTCAGGATACGCAGTATTTT
CASSSTGTSVQDTQYF
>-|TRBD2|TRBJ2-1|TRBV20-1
TGCAGTGCGAGTAAAATGCTAGCGGGGCCGACCTACAATGAGCAGTTCTTC
CSASKMLAGPTYNEQFF
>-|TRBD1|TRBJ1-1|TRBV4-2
TGTGCCAGCAGCCAGCCCGGACAGGGGGCAAGGACTGAAGCTTTCTTT
CASSQPGQGARTEAFF